A selection of T cell receptor beta chains follows, all from one sample in a study of blood T cell repertoires in COVID-19. The repertoire was sequenced with immunoSEQ multiplex PCR; TCRdb's copy has only in-frame clones and lacks some. The sample carries 150,000 to 200,000 clones, roughly three quarters recorded once. Sequenced input: peripheral blood. The receptors come from a man aged 55 to 69 with active or convalescent COVID-19. Each CDR3 is given with its conserved first and last residue. The order of the fields is D gene, V gene, clone size, J gene, CDR3 DNA, CDR3 protein. The D gene is left open where the match is weak. Clone size is shown for a subset of rows, as once, few, many or a class of expanded clone.

D: TRBD2; V: TRBV29-1; size: .; J: TRBJ2-7; DNA: TGCAGCGCGGCTCCGGGACTAGCGGCAGACGAGCAGTACTTC; CDR3: CSAAPGLAADEQYF
D: .; V: TRBV5-4; size: .; J: TRBJ2-5; DNA: TGTGCCAGCAGCCCTCGGACTACTGAGACCCAGTACTTC; CDR3: CASSPRTTETQYF
D: .; V: TRBV28; size: once; J: TRBJ2-7; DNA: TGTGCCAGCAGCCAAACTAGTGGCCGCGGATACGAGCAGTACTTC; CDR3: CASSQTSGRGYEQYF
D: TRBD1; V: TRBV19; size: .; J: TRBJ1-2; DNA: TGTGCCAGTAGCCCTCGACAGGGTGAGGGCTACACCTTC; CDR3: CASSPRQGEGYTF
D: TRBD1; V: TRBV5-5; size: .; J: TRBJ1-2; DNA: TGTGCCAGCCGACAGGGGAACTATGGCTACACCTTC; CDR3: CASRQGNYGYTF
D: .; V: TRBV18; size: .; J: TRBJ2-5; DNA: TGTGCCAGCTCACCAAGGCAAGCGGAGGAGACCCAGTACTTC; CDR3: CASSPRQAEETQYF
D: TRBD2; V: TRBV4-3; size: .; J: TRBJ2-1; DNA: TGCGCCAGCAGCCTTAGCGGGAGCTTTGGTGAGCAGTTCTTC; CDR3: CASSLSGSFGEQFF
D: .; V: TRBV7-9; size: .; J: TRBJ1-2; DNA: TGTGCCAGCAGCCCGCTAGCTAACTATGGCTACACCTTC; CDR3: CASSPLANYGYTF
D: .; V: TRBV21-1; size: .; J: TRBJ2-7; DNA: TGTGCCAGCAGCAAGGAGGGCAGAAACGGAGAGCAGTACTTC; CDR3: CASSKEGRNGEQYF
D: TRBD2; V: TRBV10-3; size: once; J: TRBJ2-1; DNA: TGTGCCATCAGTGAGTCGAAGGGGACTAGCGGCAATGAGCAGTTCTTC; CDR3: CAISESKGTSGNEQFF
D: TRBD1; V: TRBV7-3; size: .; J: TRBJ2-1; DNA: TGTGCCAGCAGCTCCACAGGGGGTTCCTACAATGAGCAGTTCTTC; CDR3: CASSSTGGSYNEQFF
D: TRBD1; V: TRBV25-1; size: .; J: TRBJ2-7; DNA: TGTGCCAGCAGTGGATGGACAGGGAAAGAGCAGTACTTC; CDR3: CASSGWTGKEQYF
D: .; V: TRBV7-9; size: .; J: TRBJ1-1; DNA: TGTGCCAGCAGCCGCGGGGGCACTGAAGCTTTCTTT; CDR3: CASSRGGTEAFF
D: .; V: TRBV6-5; size: .; J: TRBJ2-6; DNA: TGTGCCAGCAGTTACTTGACAGGCTCTGGGGCCAACGTCCTGACTTTC; CDR3: CASSYLTGSGANVLTF
D: TRBD1; V: TRBV15; size: .; J: TRBJ2-1; DNA: TGTGCCACCAGCAGTCCGGGACAGGAGTACAATGAGCAGTTCTTC; CDR3: CATSSPGQEYNEQFF
D: .; V: TRBV4-1; size: few; J: TRBJ1-3; DNA: TGCGCCAGCAGCCTACGACAGGTGAAGTCTGGAAACACCATATATTTT; CDR3: CASSLRQVKSGNTIYF
D: .; V: TRBV19; size: .; J: TRBJ2-7; DNA: TGTGCCAGTAGTGTAACAGGGAACCCGGGGGAGCAGTACTTC; CDR3: CASSVTGNPGEQYF
D: TRBD2; V: TRBV4-3; size: .; J: TRBJ2-4; DNA: TGCGCCAGCAGCCAAGATAGCGGGTCGGGAGCCAAAAACATTCAGTACTTC; CDR3: CASSQDSGSGAKNIQYF
D: TRBD2; V: TRBV5-5; size: .; J: TRBJ2-7; DNA: TGTGCCAGCAGCACGTCGGACGGGGGACTAGCCACCTACGAGCAGTACTTC; CDR3: CASSTSDGGLATYEQYF
D: .; V: TRBV24-1; size: .; J: TRBJ1-4; DNA: TGTGCCACCAAGGGGGATAATGAAAAACTGTTTTTT; CDR3: CATKGDNEKLFF
D: TRBD2; V: TRBV11-3; size: .; J: TRBJ2-1; DNA: TGTGCCAGCAGCTTACTAGCGGGAGAGGGTTTAGATGAGCAGTTCTTC; CDR3: CASSLLAGEGLDEQFF
D: TRBD2; V: TRBV5-5; size: .; J: TRBJ2-1; DNA: TGTGCCAGCAGCTCGAGCGGGACCATCTACAATGAGCAGTTCTTC; CDR3: CASSSSGTIYNEQFF
D: .; V: TRBV28; size: .; J: TRBJ1-5; DNA: TGTGCCAGCAGGACCTGGCGGCAGCCCAACAATCAGCCCCAGCATTTT; CDR3: CASRTWRQPNNQPQHF
D: .; V: TRBV4-2; size: .; J: TRBJ2-3; DNA: TGTGCCAGCAGCCAAGGTAGCGGTATCACAGATACGCAGTATTTT; CDR3: CASSQGSGITDTQYF